The 14 T cell receptor beta chains below all came from one sample that was sequenced in a study of T cell responses to AZD1222 COVID-19 vaccine. The method was immunoSEQ multiplex PCR; TCRdb's version includes in-frame clones alone and lacks a portion of them. The sample includes nearly 110,000 clones, roughly 87% seen only once; the top ten take around 4.5%. The specimen comprised peripheral blood, sampled on day 0 of AZD1222 vaccination. The receptors derive from an adult in good health.

CDR3 residues: CAISGEGLIGYTF. CDR3 sequence (DNA): TGTGCCATCAGTGGGGAGGGGCTGATCGGCTACACCTTC. The V gene is TRBV10-3, the J gene TRBJ1-2; a possible D gene is TRBD1 (5 bases). The length of the CDR3 is 13 residues. Germline values: CDR1 ENHRY, CDR2 SYGVKD. Trimming took 4 bases from V and 8 from J, leaving 14 bases between them.

The J gene is TRBJ2-1, the V gene TRBV6-1; D gene uncertain. CDR1 is MNHNS, CDR2 SASEGT, per germline. The CDR3 sequence is 15 residues long. The ends were cut back, 0 bases at V and 6 bases at J, with 12 bases in the middle. CDR3 in DNA: TGTGCCAGCAGTGAAGCGCTTGGAGAAGTCAATGAGCAGTTCTTC. Translation gives CASSEALGEVNEQFF.

The rearrangement uses TRBV2 and TRBJ1-6, with D perhaps matching TRBD1 (6 bases). V shed 6 bases and J shed 7 bases, with 10 bases lying between them. Germline assignment: CDR1 SNHLY and CDR2 FYNNEI. This CDR3 has 13 amino acids. As DNA, the CDR3 is TGTGCCAGCAGGGACAGCTCGAATTCACCCCTCCACTTT. Encoded protein: CASRDSSNSPLHF.

This chain connects TRBV21-1 to TRBJ1-1. TRBV21-1 corresponds to a pseudogene. CDR3 length: 14 amino acids. CDR3: CASSKGGGCTEAFF. The CDR3 region has the DNA TGTGCCAGCAGCAAAGGGGGAGGGTGCACTGAAGCTTTCTTT.

Concerning this clone itself: Other DNA sequences in the same sample also yield this CDR3. The chain is built from TRBV13 and TRBJ2-3; no clear D. The CDR3 has 12 amino acids. Germline V gene data show CDR1 as PRHDT and CDR2 as FYEKMQ (reference sequence). V lost 3 bases and J lost 0, with 1 base in between. CDR3 region: CASSLSTDTQYF. The CDR3 DNA follows: TGTGCCAGCAGCTTGAGCACAGATACGCAGTATTTT.

The V call is TRBV5-4, the J call TRBJ2-3, with no clear D. The CDR3 runs to 14 residues. The V gene's germline CDR1 is SGHNT and CDR2 YYREEE (reference sequence). The V end lost 2 bases, the J end lost 2 bases, and 9 bases lay between the germline ends. CDR3: CASSLSANTDTQYF. The CDR3 region has the DNA TGTGCCAGCAGCTTATCAGCTAACACAGATACGCAGTATTTT.

The rearrangement uses TRBV30 and TRBJ1-4, with no clear D. This CDR3 region has 13 residues. Germline assignment: CDR1 GTSNPN and CDR2 SVGIG (reference sequence). The V and J ends lost 0 bases and 8 bases respectively, with 10 bases between them. The CDR3: CAWSVIGPEKLFF. Here the CDR3 DNA reads TGTGCCTGGAGTGTAATAGGCCCCGAAAAACTGTTTTTT.

In DNA form, the CDR3 reads TGTGCCAGCGGGGTCTGGGATGCTGAAGCTTTCTTT. Residues: CASGVWDAEAFF. The chain links TRBV13 to TRBJ1-1; no reliable D call. V lost 8 bases to trimming and J lost 6 bases, with 13 bases between them. Germline V gives CDR1 PRHDT, CDR2 FYEKMQ (reference sequence). The CDR3 is made up of 12 amino acids.

The chain uses TRBV12-3 or TRBV12-4 and TRBJ2-7, with D perhaps matching TRBD2 (5 bases). The CDR3 has 13 amino acids. V lost 5 bases to trimming and J lost 2 bases, with 10 bases between them. CDR3 nucleotide sequence: TGTGCCAGCAGTCTGACTACGACCTACGAGCAGTACTTC. It yields the protein CASSLTTTYEQYF.

This clone has just one count. The V call is TRBV6-5, the J call TRBJ1-2; D unclear. Germline CDR1 is MNHEY and CDR2 is SVGAGI. The CDR3 is 13 amino acids. With 5 bases removed from V and 4 bases from J, the gap between germline ends came to 11 bases. CDR3 in amino acids: CASSLSGPYGYTF. Here the CDR3 DNA reads TGTGCCAGCAGTCTCTCGGGCCCCTATGGCTACACCTTC.

This clone has a single count. This CDR3 is CASSPAGSTGELFF. The CDR3 DNA is TGTGCCAGCAGCCCGGCGGGGAGCACCGGGGAGCTGTTTTTT. The chain is built from TRBV7-8 and TRBJ2-2; D perhaps matches TRBD2 (6 bases). V lost 5 bases and J 4 bases, leaving 11 bases between the germline ends. This CDR3 has 14 residues. CDR1 and CDR2 (germline): SGHVS, FQNEAQ.

This clone was seen only once. This chain links TRBV6-5 with TRBJ1-3; D unresolved. The V and J ends lost 4 bases and 7 bases respectively, with 11 bases between them. This CDR3 spans 13 amino acids. Germline lookup yields CDR1 MNHEY and CDR2 SVGAGI. CDR3 nucleotide sequence: TGTGCCAGCAGTTTAAGTGGAGGGAACACCATATATTTT. This gives the protein CASSLSGGNTIYF.

This CDR3 reads CAISGGVDNEQFF. The CDR3 DNA reads TGTGCCATCAGTGGGGGGGTTGACAATGAGCAGTTCTTC. V is TRBV10-3 and J is TRBJ2-1; D possibly corresponds to TRBD2 (6 bases). The CDR3 totals 13 residues. Trimming took off 4 bases at V and 5 bases at J, with 9 bases between the two ends. Germline V gene sequence: CDR1 ENHRY, CDR2 SYGVKD.

This chain uses TRBV12-3 or TRBV12-4 with TRBJ1-1; a weak D match, TRBD1 (5 bases). Trimming stripped 6 bases from V and 4 bases from J, with 9 bases between. The length of the CDR3 is 12 residues. CDR3 bases: TGTGCCAGCAGACACGGGGGCACTGAAGCTTTCTTT. Encoded protein: CASRHGGTEAFF.